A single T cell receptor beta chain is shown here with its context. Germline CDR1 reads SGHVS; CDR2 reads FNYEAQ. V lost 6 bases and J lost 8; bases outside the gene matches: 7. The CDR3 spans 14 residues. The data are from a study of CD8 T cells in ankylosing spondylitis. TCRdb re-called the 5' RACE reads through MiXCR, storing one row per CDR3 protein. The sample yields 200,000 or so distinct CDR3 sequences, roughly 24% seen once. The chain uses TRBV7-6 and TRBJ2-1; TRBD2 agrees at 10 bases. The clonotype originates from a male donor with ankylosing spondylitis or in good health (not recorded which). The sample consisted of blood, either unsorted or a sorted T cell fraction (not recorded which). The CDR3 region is CASSRSTSGDEQFF. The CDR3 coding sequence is TGTGCCAGCAGTCGATCTACTAGCGGGGATGAGCAGTTCTTC. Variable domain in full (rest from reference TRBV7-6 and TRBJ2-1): GAGVSQSPRYKVTKRGQDVALRCDPISGHVSLYWYRQALGQGPEFLTYFNYEAQQDKSGLPNDRFSAERPEGSISTLTIQRTEQRDSAMYRCASSRSTSGDEQFFGPGTRLTVL.